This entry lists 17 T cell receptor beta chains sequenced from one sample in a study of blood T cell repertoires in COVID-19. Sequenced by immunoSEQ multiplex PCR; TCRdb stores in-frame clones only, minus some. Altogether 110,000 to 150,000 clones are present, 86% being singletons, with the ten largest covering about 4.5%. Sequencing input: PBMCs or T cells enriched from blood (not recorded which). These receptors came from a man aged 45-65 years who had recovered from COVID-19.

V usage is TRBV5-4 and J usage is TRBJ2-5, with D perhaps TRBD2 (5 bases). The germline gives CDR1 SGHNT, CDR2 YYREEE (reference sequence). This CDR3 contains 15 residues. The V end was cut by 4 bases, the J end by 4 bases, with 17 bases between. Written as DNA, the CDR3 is TGTGCCAGCAGCCCCCCCCGCGGCGGGCGAGAGACCCAGTACTTC. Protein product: CASSPPRGGRETQYF. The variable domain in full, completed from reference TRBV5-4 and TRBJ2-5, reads ETGVTQSPTHLIKTRGQQVTLRCSSQSGHNTVSWYQQALGQGPQFIFQYYREEENGRGNFPPRFSGLQFPNYSSELNVNALELDDSALYLCASSPPRGGRETQYFGPGTRLLVL.

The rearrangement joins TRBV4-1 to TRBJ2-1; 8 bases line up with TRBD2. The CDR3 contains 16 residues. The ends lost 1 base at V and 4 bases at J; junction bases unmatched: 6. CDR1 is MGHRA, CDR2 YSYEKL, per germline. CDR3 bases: TGCGCCAGCAGCCAAGTCCCGGGAGGGACTTACAATGAGCAGTTCTTC. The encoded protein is CASSQVPGGTYNEQFF.

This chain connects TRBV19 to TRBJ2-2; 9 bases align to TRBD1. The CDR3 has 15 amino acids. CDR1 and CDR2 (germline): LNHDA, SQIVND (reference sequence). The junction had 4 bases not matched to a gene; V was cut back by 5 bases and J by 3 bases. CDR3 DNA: TGTGCCAGTAGTCGAACAGGGGGCGACACCGGGGAGCTGTTTTTT. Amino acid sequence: CASSRTGGDTGELFF.

The CDR3 protein is CATQGGGRTEAFF. The CDR3 DNA follows: TGTGCCACCCAGGGCGGGGGGCGCACTGAAGCTTTCTTT. This sequence joins TRBV28 and TRBJ1-1, with D possibly being TRBD1 (6 bases). Per the germline V gene, CDR1 is MDHEN and CDR2 is SYDVKM. V was trimmed by 10 bases and J by 4 bases, leaving 16 bases between them. This CDR3 has 13 amino acids. The whole variable domain, remainder taken from reference TRBV28 and TRBJ1-1, is DVKVTQSSRYLVKRTGEKVFLECVQDMDHENMFWYRQDPGLGLRLIYFSYDVKMKEKGDIPEGYSVSREKKERFSLILESASTNQTSMYLCATQGGGRTEAFFGQGTRLTVV.

CDR3 in amino acids: CASSLRGGSSGYTF. CDR3 DNA sequence: TGTGCCAGCAGTCTGAGGGGGGGTTCAAGTGGCTACACCTTC. The gene calls are TRBV3-1 (or the pseudogene TRBV3-2) and TRBJ1-2, with D possibly matching TRBD1 (6 bases). Germline values: CDR1 LGHDT, CDR2 YNNKEL (reference sequence). V lost 6 bases and J lost 7, with 18 bases in between. This CDR3 region has 14 residues.

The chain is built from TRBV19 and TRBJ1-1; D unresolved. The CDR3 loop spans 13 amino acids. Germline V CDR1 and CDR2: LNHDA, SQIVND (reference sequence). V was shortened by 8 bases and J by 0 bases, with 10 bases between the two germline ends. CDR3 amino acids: CASSAGMNTEAFF. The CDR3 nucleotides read TGTGCCAGTTCCGCGGGGATGAACACTGAAGCTTTCTTT.

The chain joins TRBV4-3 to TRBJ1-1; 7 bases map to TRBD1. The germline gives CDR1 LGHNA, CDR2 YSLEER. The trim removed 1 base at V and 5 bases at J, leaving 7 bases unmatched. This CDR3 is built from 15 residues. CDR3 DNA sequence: TGCGCCAGCAGCCAAGGATCGGGCAGGGGGACTGAAGCTTTCTTT. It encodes CASSQGSGRGTEAFF.

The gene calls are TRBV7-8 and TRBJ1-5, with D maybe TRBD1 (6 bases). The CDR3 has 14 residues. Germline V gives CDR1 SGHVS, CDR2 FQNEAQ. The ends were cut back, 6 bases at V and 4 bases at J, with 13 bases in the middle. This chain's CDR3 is CASSLQGGNQPQHF. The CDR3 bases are TGTGCCAGCAGTCTACAGGGAGGGAATCAGCCCCAGCATTTT.

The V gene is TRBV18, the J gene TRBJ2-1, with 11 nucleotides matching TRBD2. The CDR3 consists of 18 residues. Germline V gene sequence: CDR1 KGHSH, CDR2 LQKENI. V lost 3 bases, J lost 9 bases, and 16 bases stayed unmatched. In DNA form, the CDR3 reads TGTGCCAGCTCACCTAACCACCCCCCTAGCGGGAGGATGGGTGAGCAGTTCTTC. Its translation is CASSPNHPPSGRMGEQFF.

The CDR3 protein is CASSQDSGLYNEQFF. In DNA, the CDR3 is TGCGCCAGCAGCCAAGATAGCGGGTTGTACAATGAGCAGTTCTTC. V gene TRBV4-3 combines with J gene TRBJ2-1; TRBD2 matches 7 bases. CDR3 length equals 15 residues. Germline V lookup: CDR1 LGHNA, CDR2 YSLEER. The V gene end was trimmed by 0 bases and the J gene end by 4 bases; junction bases not matched to a gene: 3.

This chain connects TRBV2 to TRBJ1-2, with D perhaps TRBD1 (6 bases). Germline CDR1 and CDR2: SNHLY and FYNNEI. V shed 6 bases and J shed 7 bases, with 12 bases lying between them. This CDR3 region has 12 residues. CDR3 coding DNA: TGTGCCAGCAGCTACAGGGAAGTTGGCTACACCTTC. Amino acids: CASSYREVGYTF.

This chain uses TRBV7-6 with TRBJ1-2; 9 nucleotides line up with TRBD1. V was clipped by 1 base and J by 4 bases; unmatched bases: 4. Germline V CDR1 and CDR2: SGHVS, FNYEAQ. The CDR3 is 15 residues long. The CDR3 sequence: CASSLVGTGFYGYTF. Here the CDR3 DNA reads TGTGCCAGCAGCTTAGTTGGGACAGGGTTCTATGGCTACACCTTC.

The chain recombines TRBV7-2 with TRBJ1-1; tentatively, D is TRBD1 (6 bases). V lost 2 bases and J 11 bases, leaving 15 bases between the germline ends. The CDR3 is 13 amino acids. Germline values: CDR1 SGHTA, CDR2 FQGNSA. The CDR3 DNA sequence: TGTGCCAGCAGCTTAATCCTCTCAGGGGTCGCTTTCTTT. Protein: CASSLILSGVAFF. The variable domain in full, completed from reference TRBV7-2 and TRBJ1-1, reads GAGVSQSPSNKVTEKGKDVELRCDPISGHTALYWYRQSLGQGLEFLIYFQGNSAPDKSGLPSDRFSAERTGGSVSTLTIQRTQQEDSAVYLCASSLILSGVAFFGQGTRLTVV.

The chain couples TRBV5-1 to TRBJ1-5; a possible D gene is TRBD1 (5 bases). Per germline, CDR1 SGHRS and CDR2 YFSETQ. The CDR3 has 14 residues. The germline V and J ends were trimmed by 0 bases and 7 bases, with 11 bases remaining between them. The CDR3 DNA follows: TGCGCCAGCAGCTTGGTAGGGGCAGGGCAGCCCCAGCATTTT. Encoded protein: CASSLVGAGQPQHF.

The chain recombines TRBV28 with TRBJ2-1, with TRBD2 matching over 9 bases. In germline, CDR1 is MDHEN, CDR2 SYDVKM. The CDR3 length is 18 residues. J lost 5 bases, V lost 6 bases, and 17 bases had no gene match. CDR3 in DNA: TGTGCCAGCAGGGGACTCTCGCCTTTGGCGGGGGGGAACAATGAGCAGTTCTTC. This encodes CASRGLSPLAGGNNEQFF. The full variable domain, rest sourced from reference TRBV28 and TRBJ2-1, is DVKVTQSSRYLVKRTGEKVFLECVQDMDHENMFWYRQDPGLGLRLIYFSYDVKMKEKGDIPEGYSVSREKKERFSLILESASTNQTSMYLCASRGLSPLAGGNNEQFFGPGTRLTVL.

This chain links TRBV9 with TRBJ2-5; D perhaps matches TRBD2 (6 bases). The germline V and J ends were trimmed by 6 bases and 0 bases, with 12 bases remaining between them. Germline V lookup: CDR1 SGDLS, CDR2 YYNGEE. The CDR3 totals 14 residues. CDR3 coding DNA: TGTGCCAGCACCAAAGCGGGCAACCAAGAGACCCAGTACTTC. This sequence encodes CASTKAGNQETQYF. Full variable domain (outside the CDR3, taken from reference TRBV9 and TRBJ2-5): DSGVTQTPKHLITATGQRVTLRCSPRSGDLSVYWYQQSLDQGLQFLIQYYNGEERAKGNILERFSAQQFPDLHSELNLSSLELGDSALYFCASTKAGNQETQYFGPGTRLLVL.

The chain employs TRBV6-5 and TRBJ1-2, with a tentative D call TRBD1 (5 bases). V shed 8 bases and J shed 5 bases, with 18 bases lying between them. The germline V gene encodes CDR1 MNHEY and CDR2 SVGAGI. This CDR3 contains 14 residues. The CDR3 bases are TGTGCCAGCTTGTCAGGGTGGATCCCATATGGCTACACCTTC. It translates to CASLSGWIPYGYTF.